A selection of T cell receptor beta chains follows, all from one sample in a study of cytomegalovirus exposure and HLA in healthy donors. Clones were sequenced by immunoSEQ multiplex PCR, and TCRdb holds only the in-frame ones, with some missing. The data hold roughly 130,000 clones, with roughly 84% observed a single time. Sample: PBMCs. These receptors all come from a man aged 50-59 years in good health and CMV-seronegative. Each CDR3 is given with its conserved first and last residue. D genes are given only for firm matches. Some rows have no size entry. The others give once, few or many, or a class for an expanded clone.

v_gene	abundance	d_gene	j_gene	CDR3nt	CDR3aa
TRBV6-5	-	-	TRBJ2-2	TGTGCCAGCAGTGCGATCAGGGGCACCGGGGAGCTGTTTTTT	CASSAIRGTGELFF
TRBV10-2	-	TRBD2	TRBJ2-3	TGCGCCAGCCGGAGCGGGGGGCTAACAGATACGCAGTATTTT	CASRSGGLTDTQYF
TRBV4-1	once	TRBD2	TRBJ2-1	TGCGCCAGCGGTAGCGGGGGGAACTCCTACAATGAGCAGTTCTTC	CASGSGGNSYNEQFF
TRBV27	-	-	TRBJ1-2	TGTGCCAGCAGTTTATCGAGCGGGTACTATGGCTACACCTTC	CASSLSSGYYGYTF
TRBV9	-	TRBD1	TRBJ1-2	TGTGCCAGCAGCGTAGAACGGACAGGGGCCTCAGCTAACTATGGCTACACCTTC	CASSVERTGASANYGYTF
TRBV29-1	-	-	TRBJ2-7	TGCAGCGTTGTTGGGCAGGGCTCTTACGAGCAGTACTTC	CSVVGQGSYEQYF
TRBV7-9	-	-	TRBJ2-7	TGTGCCACCAGGGGTGGGAGCTCCTACGAGCAGTACTTC	CATRGGSSYEQYF
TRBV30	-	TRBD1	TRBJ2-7	TGTGCCTGGAGTACCGGGACAGGGGATTCCGAGCAGTACTTC	CAWSTGTGDSEQYF
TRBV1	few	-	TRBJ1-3	TGCACCAGCAGCCAAGAAAGGGAGGCGGGAAACACCATATATTTT	CTSSQEREAGNTIYF
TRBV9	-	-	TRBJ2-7	TGTGCCAGCAGCGTAGCTTTGGGGCCCGTCGAGCAGTACTTC	CASSVALGPVEQYF
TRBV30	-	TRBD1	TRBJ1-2	TGTGCCTGGAGTAGGGACAGCCGAAGCTACACCTTC	CAWSRDSRSYTF
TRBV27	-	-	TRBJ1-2	TGTGCCAGCAGTTTAGGACAGAACTATGGCTACACCTTC	CASSLGQNYGYTF
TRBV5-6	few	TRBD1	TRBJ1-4	TGTGCCAGCAGCTTGCGAAGGACAGGGCCCAACAAAAATGAAAAACTGTTTTTT	CASSLRRTGPNKNEKLFF
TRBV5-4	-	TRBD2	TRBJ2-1	TGTGCCAGCAGCTTCCTCGGGCGGGGGAGACAGAATGAGCAGTTCTTC	CASSFLGRGRQNEQFF
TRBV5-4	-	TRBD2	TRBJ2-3	TGTGCCAGCTGGCGGGGGGACACAGATACGCAGTATTTT	CASWRGDTDTQYF
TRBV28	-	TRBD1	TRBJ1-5	TGTGCCAGCGGTGGACAGGGGGCACGGAGCAATCAGCCCCAGCATTTT	CASGGQGARSNQPQHF
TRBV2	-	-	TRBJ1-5	TGTGCCAGCAGTGAAATGGTAGGGGACTTCTCTCAGCCCCAGCATTTT	CASSEMVGDFSQPQHF
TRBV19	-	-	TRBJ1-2	TGTGCCAGTAGGCAGGGACTAATGGGCTACACCTTC	CASRQGLMGYTF
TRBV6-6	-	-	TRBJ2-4	TGTGCCAGTGGACATACCAAAAACATTCAGTACTTC	CASGHTKNIQYF
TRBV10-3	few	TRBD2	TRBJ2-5	TGTGCCATCGGGACTAGCGGGGAGACCCAGTACTTC	CAIGTSGETQYF
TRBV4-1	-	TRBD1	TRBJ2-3	TGCGCCAGCAGCCATTATGTCCTGGGACAGGACACAGATACGCAGTATTTT	CASSHYVLGQDTDTQYF
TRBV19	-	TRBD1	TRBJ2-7	TGTGCCAGTAGTATTAAGGACAGGGGCTACGAGCAGTACTTC	CASSIKDRGYEQYF
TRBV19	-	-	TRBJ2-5	TGTGCCAGTAGTGTAGGGCCGAGGGAGACCCAGTACTTC	CASSVGPRETQYF
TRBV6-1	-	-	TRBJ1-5	TGTGCCAGCAGTGCGGAACTGTCCAAGCGGCCCCAGCATTTT	CASSAELSKRPQHF
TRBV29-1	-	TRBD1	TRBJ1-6	TGCAGCGTACTGACAGGGGGCTCGTCACCCCTCCACTTT	CSVLTGGSSPLHF
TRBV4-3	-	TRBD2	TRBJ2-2	TGCGCCAGCAGCCAAAATCTAGCGGGGGGCGATACCGGGGAGCTGTTTTTT	CASSQNLAGGDTGELFF
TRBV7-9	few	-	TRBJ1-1	TGTGCCAGCAGCTTAGGACAGAACACTGAAGCTTTCTTT	CASSLGQNTEAFF
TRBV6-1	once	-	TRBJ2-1	TGTGCCAGCAGTCTGCTTGCGGGGCTGAACAATGAGCAGTTCTTC	CASSLLAGLNNEQFF
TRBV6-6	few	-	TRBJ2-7	TGTGCCAGCAGTTACTTGGGGCTCAACGAGCAGTACTTC	CASSYLGLNEQYF
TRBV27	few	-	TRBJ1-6	TGTGCCAGCAGTTGGGGAGGGGGTTCTTCACCCCTCCACTTT	CASSWGGGSSPLHF
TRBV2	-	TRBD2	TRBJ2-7	TGTGCCAGCAGTGATACTCAGCGGGGGTACACCTACGAGCAGTACTTC	CASSDTQRGYTYEQYF
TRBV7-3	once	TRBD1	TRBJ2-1	TGTGCCAGCAGCTTAACGGGCCTTAACGTAGGACAGGGGAATGAGCAGTTCTTC	CASSLTGLNVGQGNEQFF